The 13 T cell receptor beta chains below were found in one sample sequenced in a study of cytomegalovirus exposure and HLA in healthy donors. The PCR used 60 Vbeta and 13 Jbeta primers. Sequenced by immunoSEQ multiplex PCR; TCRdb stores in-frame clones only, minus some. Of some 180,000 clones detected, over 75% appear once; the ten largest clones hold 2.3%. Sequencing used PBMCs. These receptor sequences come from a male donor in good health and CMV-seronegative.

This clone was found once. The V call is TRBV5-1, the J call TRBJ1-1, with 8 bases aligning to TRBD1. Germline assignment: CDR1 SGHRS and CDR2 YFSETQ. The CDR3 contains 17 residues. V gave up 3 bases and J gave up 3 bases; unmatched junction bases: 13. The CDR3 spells CASSSGGQGAGDTEAFF. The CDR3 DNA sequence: TGCGCCAGCAGCTCCGGGGGGCAGGGGGCAGGGGACACTGAAGCTTTCTTT. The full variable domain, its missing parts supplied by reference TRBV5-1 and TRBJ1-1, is KAGVTQTPRYLIKTRGQQVTLSCSPISGHRSVSWYQQTPGQGLQFLFEYFSETQRNKGNFPGRFSGRQFSNSRSEMNVSTLELGDSALYLCASSSGGQGAGDTEAFFGQGTRLTVV.

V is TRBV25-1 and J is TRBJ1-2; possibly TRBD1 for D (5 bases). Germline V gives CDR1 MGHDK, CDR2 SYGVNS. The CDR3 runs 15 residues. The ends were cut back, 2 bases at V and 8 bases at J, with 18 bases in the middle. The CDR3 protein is CASSEPGSDFKGYTF. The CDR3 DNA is TGTGCCAGCAGTGAACCAGGGTCAGATTTTAAGGGCTACACCTTC.

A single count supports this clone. CDR3 region: CATSKAPGTSYEQYF. Written as DNA, the CDR3 is TGTGCCACCTCGAAGGCCCCCGGGACAAGTTACGAGCAGTACTTC. The chain links TRBV5-8 to TRBJ2-7; a weak D match, TRBD1 (6 bases). The CDR3 spans 15 residues. The V end was cut by 9 bases, the J end by 4 bases, with 23 bases between. Germline-derived CDR1 and CDR2 are SGHTS and YDEGEE.

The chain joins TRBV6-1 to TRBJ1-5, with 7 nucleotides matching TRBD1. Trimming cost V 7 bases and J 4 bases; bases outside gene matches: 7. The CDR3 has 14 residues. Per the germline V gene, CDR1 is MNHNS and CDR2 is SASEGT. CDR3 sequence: CASTNDRANQPQHF. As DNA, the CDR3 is TGTGCCAGCACTAATGACAGGGCAAATCAGCCCCAGCATTTT.

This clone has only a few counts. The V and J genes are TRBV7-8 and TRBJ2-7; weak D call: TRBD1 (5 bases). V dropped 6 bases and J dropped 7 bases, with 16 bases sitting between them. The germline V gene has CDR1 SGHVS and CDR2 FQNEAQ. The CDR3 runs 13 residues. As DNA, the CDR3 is TGTGCCAGCAGGGGGCAGGGAATGTATGAGCAGTACTTC. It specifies CASRGQGMYEQYF.

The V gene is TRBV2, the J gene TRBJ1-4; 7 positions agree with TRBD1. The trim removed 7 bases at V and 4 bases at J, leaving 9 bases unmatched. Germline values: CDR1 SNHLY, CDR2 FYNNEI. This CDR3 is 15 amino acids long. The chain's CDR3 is CASTDRDRYNEKLFF. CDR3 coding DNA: TGTGCCAGCACCGACCGGGACAGATATAATGAAAAACTGTTTTTT.

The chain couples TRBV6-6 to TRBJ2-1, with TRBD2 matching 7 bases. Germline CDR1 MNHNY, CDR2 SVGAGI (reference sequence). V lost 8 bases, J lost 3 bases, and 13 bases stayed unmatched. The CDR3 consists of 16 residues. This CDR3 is CASGKVGGRDYNEQFF. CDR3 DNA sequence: TGTGCCAGCGGGAAAGTTGGGGGGAGGGACTACAATGAGCAGTTCTTC.

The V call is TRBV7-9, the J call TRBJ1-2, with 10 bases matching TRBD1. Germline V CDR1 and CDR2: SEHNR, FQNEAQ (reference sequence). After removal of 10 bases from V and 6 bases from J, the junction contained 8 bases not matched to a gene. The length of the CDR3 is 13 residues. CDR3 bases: TGTGCCACCCGCCCGGACAGGGGGAATGGCTACACCTTC. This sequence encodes CATRPDRGNGYTF.

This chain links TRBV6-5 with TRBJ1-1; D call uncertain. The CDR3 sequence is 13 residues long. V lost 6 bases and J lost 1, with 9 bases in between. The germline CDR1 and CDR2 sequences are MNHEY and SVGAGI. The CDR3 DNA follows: TGTGCCAGCAGCCTCGGTGAGAACACTGAAGCTTTCTTT. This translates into CASSLGENTEAFF.

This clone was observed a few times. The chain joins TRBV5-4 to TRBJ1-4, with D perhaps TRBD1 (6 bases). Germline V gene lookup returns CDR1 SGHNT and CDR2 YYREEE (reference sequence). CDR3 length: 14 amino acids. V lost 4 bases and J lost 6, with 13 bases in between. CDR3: CASSRPGTYEKLFF. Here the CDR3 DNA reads TGTGCCAGCAGCAGGCCCGGGACATATGAAAAACTGTTTTTT. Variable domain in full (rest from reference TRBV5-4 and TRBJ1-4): ETGVTQSPTHLIKTRGQQVTLRCSSQSGHNTVSWYQQALGQGPQFIFQYYREEENGRGNFPPRFSGLQFPNYSSELNVNALELDDSALYLCASSRPGTYEKLFFGSGTQLSVL.

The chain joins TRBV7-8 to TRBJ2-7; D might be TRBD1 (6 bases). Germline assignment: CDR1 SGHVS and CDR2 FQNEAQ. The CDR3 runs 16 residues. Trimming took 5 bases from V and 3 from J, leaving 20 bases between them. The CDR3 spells CASSRHRDPNIYEQYF. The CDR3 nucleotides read TGTGCCAGCAGCAGACACAGGGATCCCAATATCTACGAGCAGTACTTC.

The chain's CDR3 is CASSYSQGLAAEAFF. As DNA, the CDR3 is TGTGCCAGCAGTTACTCCCAGGGTTTGGCGGCTGAAGCTTTCTTT. This chain joins TRBV6-6 and TRBJ1-1; TRBD1 is a possible D gene (5 bases). The CDR3 is 15 residues long. Trimming took off 0 bases at V and 6 bases at J, with 14 bases between the two ends. Germline assignment: CDR1 MNHNY and CDR2 SVGAGI (reference sequence).

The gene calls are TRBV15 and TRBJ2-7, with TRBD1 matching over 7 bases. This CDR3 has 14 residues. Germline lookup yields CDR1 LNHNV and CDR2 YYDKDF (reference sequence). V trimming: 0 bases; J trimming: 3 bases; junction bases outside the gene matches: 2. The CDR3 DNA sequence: TGTGCCACCAGCAGAGACAGGGGGAACTACGAGCAGTACTTC. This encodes CATSRDRGNYEQYF.